This T cell receptor beta chain was documented in a study of CD8 T cells in Susac syndrome. Findings of the study overall: An acknowledgment was made by the study that its TCR sequencing and HLA analysis involved relatively few individuals.

CD8+ and CD4+ T cells from blood underwent TCR beta sequencing. Bulk CD8+ and CD4+ cells came from magnetic negative isolation; CD8+ TEMRA by FACS. V lost 1 base to trimming and J lost 4 bases, with 7 bases between them. The CDR3 is 13 residues long. The V gene's germline CDR1 is MGHRA and CDR2 YSYEKL. Notes on this clonotype: Its cognate antigen is unknown.

With random hexamers, roughly 0.5 to 1 ug RNA was reverse transcribed. TCR beta CDR3 was amplified by immunoSEQ covering 54 Vbeta and 13 Jbeta. MiXCR was run by TCRdb on the immunoSEQ multiplex PCR reads, yielding one entry per CDR3 protein. The sample lists some 400,000 distinct CDR3 sequences, approximately 89% occurring once. Material for sequencing was CD8+ T cells from PBMCs. This sequence originates from a human donor with multiple sclerosis. The V and J genes are TRBV4-1 and TRBJ1-2; unclear D gene. The CDR3 here is CASSQAFLYGYTF. CDR3 bases: TGCGCCAGCAGCCAAGCCTTTCTCTATGGCTACACCTTC.